The clone carrying this TCR beta chain was counted at least ten times. Its target is unknown. Every patient was untreated before thyroid surgery. Under the authors' procedure: Built for papillary thyroid cancer, a distant-metastasis classifier drew on CDR3 differences across clinicopathological groups. TCRdb re-processed the PCR reads through MiXCR. TCRdb's processing, not the study's, gives the V and J calls here. The data show around 23,000 clones, with 20% to 25% seen just once and more than 9% held by the top ten. These data are taken from a study of metastatic and nonmetastatic thyroid tumors. Study-wide background: Thyroid patients, malignant and benign, had repertoires compared across blood and tumor or nodule tissue. General study results and limits: When malignant thyroid tumors were compared with benign nodules, TCR beta diversity was reportedly significantly higher in the malignant tumors. This held in both blood and tumor samples.

Material: tumor tissue. The sequence derives from a female donor with papillary thyroid cancer or a benign thyroid nodule (not recorded which). Some clones in this sample may be carry-over from other donors' samples.

The CDR3: CASSIGDYVQNEQFF. DNA for the CDR3: TGTGCCAGTAGTATTGGGGATTACGTCCAGAATGAGCAGTTCTTC. The rearrangement links TRBV19 to TRBJ2-1; D gene ambiguous. Deletions cut 3 bases from V and 7 bases from J, with 16 bases between. The germline CDR1 and CDR2 sequences are LNHDA and SQIVND (reference sequence). The CDR3 has 15 amino acids.